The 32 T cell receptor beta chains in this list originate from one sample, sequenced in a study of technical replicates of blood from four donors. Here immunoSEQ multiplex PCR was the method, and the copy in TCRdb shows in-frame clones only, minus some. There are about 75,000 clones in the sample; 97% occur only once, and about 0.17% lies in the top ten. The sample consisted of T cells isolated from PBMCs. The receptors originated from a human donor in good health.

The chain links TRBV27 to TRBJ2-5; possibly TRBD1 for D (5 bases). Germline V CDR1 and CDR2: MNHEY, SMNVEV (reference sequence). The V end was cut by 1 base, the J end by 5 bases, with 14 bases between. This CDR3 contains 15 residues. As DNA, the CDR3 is TGTGCCAGCAGTTTATTAGGGGTTTTTCACGAGACCCAGTACTTC. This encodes CASSLLGVFHETQYF.

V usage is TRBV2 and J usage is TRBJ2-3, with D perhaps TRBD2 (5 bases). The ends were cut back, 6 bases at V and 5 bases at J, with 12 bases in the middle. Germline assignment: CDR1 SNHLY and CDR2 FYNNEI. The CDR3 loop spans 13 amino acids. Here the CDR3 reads CASRRVWGDTQYF. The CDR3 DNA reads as TGTGCCAGCAGGAGGGTCTGGGGAGATACGCAGTATTTT.

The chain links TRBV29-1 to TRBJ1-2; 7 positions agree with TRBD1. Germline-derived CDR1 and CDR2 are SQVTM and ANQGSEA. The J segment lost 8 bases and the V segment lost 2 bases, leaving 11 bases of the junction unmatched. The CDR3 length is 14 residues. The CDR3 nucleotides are TGCAGCGTTGAAAAAACGACAGGGTTGGTCGGCTACACCTTC. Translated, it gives CSVEKTTGLVGYTF.

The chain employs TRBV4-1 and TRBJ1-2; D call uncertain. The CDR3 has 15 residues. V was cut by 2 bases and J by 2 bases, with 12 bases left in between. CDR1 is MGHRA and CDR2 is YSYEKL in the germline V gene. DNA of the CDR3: TGCGCCAGCAGCCAATTTACCGGGGAAAACTATGGCTACACCTTC. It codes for CASSQFTGENYGYTF.

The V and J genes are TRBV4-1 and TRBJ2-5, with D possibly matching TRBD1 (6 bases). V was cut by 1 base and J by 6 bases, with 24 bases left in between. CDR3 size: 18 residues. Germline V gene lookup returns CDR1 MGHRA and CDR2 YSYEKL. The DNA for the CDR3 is TGCGCCAGCAGCCAAGTATTCTCTCCGCAGGGGACCAGGCAGACCCAGTACTTC. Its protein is CASSQVFSPQGTRQTQYF.

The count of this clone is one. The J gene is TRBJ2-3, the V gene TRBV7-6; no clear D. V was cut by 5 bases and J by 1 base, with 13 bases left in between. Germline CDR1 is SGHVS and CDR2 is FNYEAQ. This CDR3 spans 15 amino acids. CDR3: CASSPKAKGTDTQYF. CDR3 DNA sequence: TGTGCCAGCAGCCCCAAAGCGAAAGGCACAGATACGCAGTATTTT.

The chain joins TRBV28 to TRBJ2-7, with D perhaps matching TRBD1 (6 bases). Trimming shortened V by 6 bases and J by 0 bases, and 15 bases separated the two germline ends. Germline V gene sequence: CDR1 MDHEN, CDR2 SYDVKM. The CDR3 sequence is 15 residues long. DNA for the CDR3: TGTGCCAGCAGCCCGGGACACACGAGCTCCTACGAGCAGTACTTC. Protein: CASSPGHTSSYEQYF. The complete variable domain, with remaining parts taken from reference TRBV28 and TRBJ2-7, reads DVKVTQSSRYLVKRTGEKVFLECVQDMDHENMFWYRQDPGLGLRLIYFSYDVKMKEKGDIPEGYSVSREKKERFSLILESASTNQTSMYLCASSPGHTSSYEQYFGPGTRLTVT.

The CDR3 DNA follows: TGTGCCACACTAGCGGGAGACACTGAGCAGTTCTTC. This gives the protein CATLAGDTEQFF. V gene TRBV10-3 combines with J gene TRBJ2-1, with TRBD2 matching 11 bases. Germline V gene sequence: CDR1 ENHRY, CDR2 SYGVKD. This CDR3 is built from 12 residues. V shed 10 bases and J 9 bases; nucleotides not matched to a gene: 5.

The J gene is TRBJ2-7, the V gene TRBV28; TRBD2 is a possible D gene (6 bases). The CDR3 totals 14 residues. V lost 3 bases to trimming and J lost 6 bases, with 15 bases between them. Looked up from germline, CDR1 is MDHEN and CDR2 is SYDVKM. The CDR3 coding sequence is TGTGCCAGCAGTTTTCGGCTAGCCGGGGGCGAGCAGTACTTC. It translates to CASSFRLAGGEQYF.

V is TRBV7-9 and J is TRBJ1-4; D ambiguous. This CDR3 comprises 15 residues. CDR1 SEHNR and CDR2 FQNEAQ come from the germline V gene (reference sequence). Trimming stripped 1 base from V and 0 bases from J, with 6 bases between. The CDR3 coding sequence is TGTGCCAGCAGCTTAGTACCGGCAACTAATGAAAAACTGTTTTTT. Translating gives CASSLVPATNEKLFF.

CDR3 sequence (DNA): TGTGCCAGCAGCTTGGGGGTCAGGAATTATGGCTACACCTTC. The encoded protein is CASSLGVRNYGYTF. The genes are TRBV5-6 and TRBJ1-2; the D is unclear. Trimming stripped 0 bases from V and 5 bases from J, with 11 bases between. The CDR3 is made up of 14 amino acids. Germline values: CDR1 SGHDT, CDR2 YYEEEE.

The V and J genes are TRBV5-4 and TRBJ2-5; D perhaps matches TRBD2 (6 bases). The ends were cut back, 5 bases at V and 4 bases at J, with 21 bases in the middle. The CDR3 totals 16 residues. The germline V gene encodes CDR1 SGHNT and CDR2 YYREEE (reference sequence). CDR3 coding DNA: TGTGCCAGCAGTCCCTTTGGGGAGGATCCGGGAGAGACCCAGTACTTC. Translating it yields CASSPFGEDPGETQYF.

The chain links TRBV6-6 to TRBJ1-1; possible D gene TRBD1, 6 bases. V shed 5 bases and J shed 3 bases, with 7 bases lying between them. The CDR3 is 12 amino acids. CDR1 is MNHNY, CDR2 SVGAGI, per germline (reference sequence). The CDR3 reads CASSQGHTEAFF. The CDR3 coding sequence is TGTGCCAGCAGTCAGGGGCACACTGAAGCTTTCTTT.

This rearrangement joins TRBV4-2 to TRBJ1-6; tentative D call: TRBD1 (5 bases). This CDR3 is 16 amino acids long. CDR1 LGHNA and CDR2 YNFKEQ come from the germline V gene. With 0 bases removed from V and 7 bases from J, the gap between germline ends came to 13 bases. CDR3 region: CASSQDTRQGNSPLHF. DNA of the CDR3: TGTGCCAGCAGCCAAGATACACGGCAGGGAAATTCACCCCTCCACTTT.

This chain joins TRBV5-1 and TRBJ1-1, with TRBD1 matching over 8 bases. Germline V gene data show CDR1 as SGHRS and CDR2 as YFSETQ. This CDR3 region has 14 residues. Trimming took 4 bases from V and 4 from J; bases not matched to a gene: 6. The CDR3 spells CASSTGQGSTEAFF. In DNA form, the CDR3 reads TGCGCCAGCAGCACCGGACAGGGATCCACTGAAGCTTTCTTT.

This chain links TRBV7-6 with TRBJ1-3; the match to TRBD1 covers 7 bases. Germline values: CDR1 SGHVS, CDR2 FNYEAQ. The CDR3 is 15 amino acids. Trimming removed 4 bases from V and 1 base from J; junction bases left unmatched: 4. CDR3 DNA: TGTGCCAGCAGCTCGAGACAGGGATCTGGAAACACCATATATTTT. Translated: CASSSRQGSGNTIYF.

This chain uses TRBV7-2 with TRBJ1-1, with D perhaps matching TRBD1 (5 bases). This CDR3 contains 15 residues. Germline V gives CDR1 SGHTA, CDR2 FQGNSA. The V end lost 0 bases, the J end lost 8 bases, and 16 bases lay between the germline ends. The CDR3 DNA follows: TGTGCCAGCAGCTTAGCCCCGGGGGAGGTAAAGGAAGCTTTCTTT. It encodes CASSLAPGEVKEAFF.

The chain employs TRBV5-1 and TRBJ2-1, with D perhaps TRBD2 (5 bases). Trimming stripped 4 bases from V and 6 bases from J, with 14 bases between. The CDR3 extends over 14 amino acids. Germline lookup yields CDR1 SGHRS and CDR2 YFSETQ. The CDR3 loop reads CASSAPGEGNEQFF. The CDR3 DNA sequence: TGCGCCAGCAGCGCCCCGGGCGAGGGCAATGAGCAGTTCTTC.

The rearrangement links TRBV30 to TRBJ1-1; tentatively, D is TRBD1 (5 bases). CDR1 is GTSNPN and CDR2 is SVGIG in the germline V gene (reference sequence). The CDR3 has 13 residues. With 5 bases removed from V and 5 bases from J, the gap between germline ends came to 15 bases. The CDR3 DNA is TGTGCCTGGTCGATGAACAAGGGGACTGAAGCTTTCTTT. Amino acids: CAWSMNKGTEAFF.

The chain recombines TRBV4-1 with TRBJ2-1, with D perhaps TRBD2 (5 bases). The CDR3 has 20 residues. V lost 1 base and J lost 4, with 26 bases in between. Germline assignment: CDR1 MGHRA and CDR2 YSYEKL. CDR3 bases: TGCGCCAGCAGCCAAGGAGGGTTTGCTAGCCACCCCTATGCATACAATGAGCAGTTCTTC. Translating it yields CASSQGGFASHPYAYNEQFF.

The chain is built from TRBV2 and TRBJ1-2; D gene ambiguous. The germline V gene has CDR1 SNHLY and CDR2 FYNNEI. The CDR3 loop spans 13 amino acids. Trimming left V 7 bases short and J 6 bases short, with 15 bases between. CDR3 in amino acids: CASMERARNGYTF. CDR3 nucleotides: TGTGCCAGCATGGAGAGGGCGAGGAATGGCTACACCTTC.

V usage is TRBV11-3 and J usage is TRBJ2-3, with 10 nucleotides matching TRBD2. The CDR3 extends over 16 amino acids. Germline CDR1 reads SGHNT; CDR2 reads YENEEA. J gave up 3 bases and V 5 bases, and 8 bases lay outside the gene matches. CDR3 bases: TGTGCCAGCAGCGTACTACTAGCGGGGAGTACAGATACGCAGTATTTT. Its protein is CASSVLLAGSTDTQYF. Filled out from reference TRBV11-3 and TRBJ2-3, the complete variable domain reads EAGVVQSPRYKIIEKKQPVAFWCNPISGHNTLYWYLQNLGQGPELLIRYENEEAVDDSQLPKDRFSAERLKGVDSTLKIQPAELGDSAVYLCASSVLLAGSTDTQYFGPGTRLTVL.

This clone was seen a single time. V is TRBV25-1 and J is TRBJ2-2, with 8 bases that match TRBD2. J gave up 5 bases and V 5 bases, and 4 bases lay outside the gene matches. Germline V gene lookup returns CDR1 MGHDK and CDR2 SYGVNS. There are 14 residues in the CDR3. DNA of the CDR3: TGTGCCAGCAGTAAACGGGAGGGGACCGGGGAGCTGTTTTTT. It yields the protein CASSKREGTGELFF.

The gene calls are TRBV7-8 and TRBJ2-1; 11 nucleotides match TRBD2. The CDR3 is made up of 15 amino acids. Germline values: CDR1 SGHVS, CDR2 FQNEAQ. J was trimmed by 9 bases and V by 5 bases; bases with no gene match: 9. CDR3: CASSRLAGLRVEQFF. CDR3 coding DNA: TGTGCCAGCAGCCGACTAGCGGGATTGCGCGTTGAGCAGTTCTTC.

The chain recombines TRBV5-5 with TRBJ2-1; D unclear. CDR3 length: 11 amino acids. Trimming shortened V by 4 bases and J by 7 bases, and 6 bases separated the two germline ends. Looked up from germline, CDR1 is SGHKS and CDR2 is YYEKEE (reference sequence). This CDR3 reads CASSLPNEQFF. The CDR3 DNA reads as TGTGCCAGCAGCCTTCCTAATGAGCAGTTCTTC.

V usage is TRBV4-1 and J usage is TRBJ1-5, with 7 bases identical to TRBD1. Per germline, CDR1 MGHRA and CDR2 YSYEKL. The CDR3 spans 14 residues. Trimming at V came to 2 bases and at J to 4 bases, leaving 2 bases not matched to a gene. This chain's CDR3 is CASSQHRGNQPQHF. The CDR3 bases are TGCGCCAGCAGCCAACACAGGGGAAATCAGCCCCAGCATTTT.

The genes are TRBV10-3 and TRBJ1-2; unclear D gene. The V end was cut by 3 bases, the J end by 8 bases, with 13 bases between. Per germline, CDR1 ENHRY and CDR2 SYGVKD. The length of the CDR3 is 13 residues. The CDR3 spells CAISEGRGDGYTF. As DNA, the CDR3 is TGTGCCATCAGTGAAGGTCGGGGAGACGGCTACACCTTC.

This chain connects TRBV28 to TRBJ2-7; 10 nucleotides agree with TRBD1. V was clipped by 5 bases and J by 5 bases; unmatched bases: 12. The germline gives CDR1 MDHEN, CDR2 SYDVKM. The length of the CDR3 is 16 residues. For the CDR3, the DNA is TGTGCCAGCAGTGTCCTGATCGGGACAGGGGAGAACGAGCAGTACTTC. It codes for CASSVLIGTGENEQYF.

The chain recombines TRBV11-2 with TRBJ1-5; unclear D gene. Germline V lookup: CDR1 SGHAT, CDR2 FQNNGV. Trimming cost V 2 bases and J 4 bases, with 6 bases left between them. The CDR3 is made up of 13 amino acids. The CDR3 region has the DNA TGTGCCAGCAGCTTAAGCTCTAATCAGCCCCAGCATTTT. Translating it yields CASSLSSNQPQHF.

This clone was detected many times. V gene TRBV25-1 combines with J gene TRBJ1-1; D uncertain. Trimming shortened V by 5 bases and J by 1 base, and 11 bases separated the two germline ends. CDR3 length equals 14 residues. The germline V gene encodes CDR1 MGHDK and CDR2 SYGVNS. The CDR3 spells CASSSLEGNTEAFF. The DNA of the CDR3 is TGTGCCAGCAGTTCCCTAGAGGGGAACACTGAAGCTTTCTTT.

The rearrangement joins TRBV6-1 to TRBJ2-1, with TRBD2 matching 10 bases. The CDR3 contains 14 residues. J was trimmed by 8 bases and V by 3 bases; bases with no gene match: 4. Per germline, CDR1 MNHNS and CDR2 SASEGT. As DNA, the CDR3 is TGTGCCAGCAGTGAGACTCTAGCGGGGGATGAGCAGTTCTTC. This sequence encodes CASSETLAGDEQFF.

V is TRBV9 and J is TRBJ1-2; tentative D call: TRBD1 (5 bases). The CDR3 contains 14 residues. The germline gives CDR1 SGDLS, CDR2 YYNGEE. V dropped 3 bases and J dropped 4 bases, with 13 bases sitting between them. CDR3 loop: CASSERDSTYGYTF. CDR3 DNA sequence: TGTGCCAGCAGCGAAAGAGACAGTACCTATGGCTACACCTTC.